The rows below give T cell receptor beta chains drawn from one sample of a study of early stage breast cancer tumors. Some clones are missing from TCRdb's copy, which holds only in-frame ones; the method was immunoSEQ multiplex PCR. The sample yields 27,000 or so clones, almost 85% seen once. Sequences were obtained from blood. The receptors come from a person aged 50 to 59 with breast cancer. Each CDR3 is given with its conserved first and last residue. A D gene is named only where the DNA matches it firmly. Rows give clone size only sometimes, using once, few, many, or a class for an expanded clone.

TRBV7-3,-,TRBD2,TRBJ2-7,TGTGCCAGCAGCGCAACTAGCGGGAGGTCCGGGAGCGACGAGCAGTACTTC,CASSATSGRSGSDEQYF
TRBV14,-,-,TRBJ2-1,TGTGCCAGCAGCCAAGTCAGGGGCAATGAGCAGTTCTTC,CASSQVRGNEQFF
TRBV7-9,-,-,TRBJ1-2,TGTGCCAGCAGCTTAGGTGGCACAGGGCGGTTCAATGGCTACACCTTC,CASSLGGTGRFNGYTF
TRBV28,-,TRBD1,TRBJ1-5,TGTGCCAGCAGCCCGAGAGGCAAAGGGACAGGGGGCAATCAGCCCCAGCATTTT,CASSPRGKGTGGNQPQHF
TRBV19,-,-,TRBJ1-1,TGTGCCAGTAGTTTCCTAACAGGGATGAACACTGAAGCTTTCTTT,CASSFLTGMNTEAFF
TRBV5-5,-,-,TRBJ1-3,TGTGCCAGCAGCTTGTTGGGGCAGGGAAACACCATATATTTT,CASSLLGQGNTIYF
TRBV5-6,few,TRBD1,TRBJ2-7,TGTGCCAGCAGCTTAAAAGAAGGGGGCGGATACGAGCAGTACTTC,CASSLKEGGGYEQYF
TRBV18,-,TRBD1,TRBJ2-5,TGTGCCAGCCGACGGGACAGGGCCCAAGAGACCCAGTACTTC,CASRRDRAQETQYF
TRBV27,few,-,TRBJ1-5,TGTGCCAGCAGTTCCACAAGGACAGTTCTGGATCAGCCCCAGCATTTT,CASSSTRTVLDQPQHF
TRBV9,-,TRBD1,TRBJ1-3,TGTGCCAGCAGCGTAGGGGGACAGATCTCTGGAAACACCATATATTTT,CASSVGGQISGNTIYF
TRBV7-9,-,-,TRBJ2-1,TGTGCCAGCAGCTTGGCGGGGACCTACAATGAGCAGTTCTTC,CASSLAGTYNEQFF
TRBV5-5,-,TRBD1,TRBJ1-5,TGTGCCAGCAGCTTAACGGTTTGGGTGTCCGACAGGGGTGCTTACAAACCCCAGCATTTT,CASSLTVWVSDRGAYKPQHF
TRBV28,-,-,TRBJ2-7,TGTGCCAGCAGTTTGGGCAGCTTGAGCGAGCAGTACTTC,CASSLGSLSEQYF
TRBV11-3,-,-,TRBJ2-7,TGTGCCAGCAGCGCCTTCCTCATACCCTACGAGCAGTACTTC,CASSAFLIPYEQYF